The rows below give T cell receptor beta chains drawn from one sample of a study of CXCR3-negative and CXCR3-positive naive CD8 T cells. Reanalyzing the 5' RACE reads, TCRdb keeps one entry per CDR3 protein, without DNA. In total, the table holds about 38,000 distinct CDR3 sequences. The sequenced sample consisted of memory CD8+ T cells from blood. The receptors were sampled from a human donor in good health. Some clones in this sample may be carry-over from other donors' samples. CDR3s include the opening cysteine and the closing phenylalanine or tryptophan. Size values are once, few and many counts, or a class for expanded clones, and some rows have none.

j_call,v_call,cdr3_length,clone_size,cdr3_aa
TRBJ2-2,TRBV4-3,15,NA,CASSQARGWAGELFF
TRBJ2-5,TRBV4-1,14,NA,CASSYRTEGETQYF
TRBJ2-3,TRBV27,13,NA,CASRPMGWDTQYF
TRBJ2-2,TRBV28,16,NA,CASSPQRTANTGELFF
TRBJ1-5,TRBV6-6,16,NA,CATSLGAVTEGQPQHF
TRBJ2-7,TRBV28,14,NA,CAIRQAVSSYEQYF
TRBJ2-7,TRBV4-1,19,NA,CASSLDGPQGPGAPYEQYF
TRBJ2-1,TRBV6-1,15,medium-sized,CASSVETGGYNEQFF
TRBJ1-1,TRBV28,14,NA,CASSPWTGDTEAFF
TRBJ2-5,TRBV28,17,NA,CASSFYSGTDVLETQYF
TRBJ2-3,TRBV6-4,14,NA,CASSERGDTDTQYF
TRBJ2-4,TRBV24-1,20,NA,CATSASPGQGDFLAKNIQYF
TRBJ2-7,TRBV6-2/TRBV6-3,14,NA,CASSRRGSSYEQYF
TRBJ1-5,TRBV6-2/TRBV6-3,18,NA,CASSYLLGGSSPDQPQHF
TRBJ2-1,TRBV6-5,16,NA,CASSYSTGGLYNEQFF
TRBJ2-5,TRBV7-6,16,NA,CASSLVPRATGETQYF
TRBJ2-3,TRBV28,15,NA,CASSPGVGGTDTQYF
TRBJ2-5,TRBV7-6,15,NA,CASSLVVGISETQYF
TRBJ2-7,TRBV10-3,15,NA,CAISESPGQGVEQYF
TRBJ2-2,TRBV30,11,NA,CAGRFTGELFF
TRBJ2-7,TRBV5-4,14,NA,CASSLVRGFNEQYF
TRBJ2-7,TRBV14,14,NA,CASSQDQLFYEQYF
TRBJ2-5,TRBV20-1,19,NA,CSARDRGTSLSSYQETQYF
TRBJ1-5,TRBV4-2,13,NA,CASSWTGGQPQHF
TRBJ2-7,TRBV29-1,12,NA,CSVDEGSYEQYF
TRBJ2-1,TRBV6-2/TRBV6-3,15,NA,CASSLAGGGYNEQFF
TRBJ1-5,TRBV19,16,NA,CASSSPLTDSNQPQHF
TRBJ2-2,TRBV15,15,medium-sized,CATSSDREPTGELFF
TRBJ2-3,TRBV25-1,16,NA,CASSESTGASTDTQYF
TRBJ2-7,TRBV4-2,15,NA,CASSQDPSGVGEQYF
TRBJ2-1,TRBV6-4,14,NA,CASSDTELHSEQFF
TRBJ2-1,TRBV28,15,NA,CASSLYRETYNEQFF
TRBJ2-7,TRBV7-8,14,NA,CASSLSQGRSEQYF
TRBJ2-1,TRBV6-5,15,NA,CASTPSGQGTLEQFF
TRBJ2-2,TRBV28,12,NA,CASSSLAGELFF
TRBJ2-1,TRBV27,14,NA,CASSLQGAYNEQFF
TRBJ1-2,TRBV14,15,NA,CASSQDMTGRTDYTF
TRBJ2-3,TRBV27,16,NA,CASTSGRGVGTDTQYF
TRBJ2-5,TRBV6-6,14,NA,CASSSGPGGETQYF
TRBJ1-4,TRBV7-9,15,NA,CASSFSGATNEKLFF
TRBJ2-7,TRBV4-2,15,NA,CASSQDPTGSYEQYF
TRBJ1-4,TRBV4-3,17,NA,CASSQDTPGPTNEKLFF
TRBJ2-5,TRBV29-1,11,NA,CSVGRGETQYF
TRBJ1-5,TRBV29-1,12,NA,CSVEESNQPQHF
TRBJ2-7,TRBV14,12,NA,CASSRNPYEQYF
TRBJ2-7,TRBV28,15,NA,CASRGSGTRSYEQYF
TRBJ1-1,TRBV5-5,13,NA,CASSLYLNTEAFF
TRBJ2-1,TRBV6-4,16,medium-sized,CASSDSASGDYNEQFF
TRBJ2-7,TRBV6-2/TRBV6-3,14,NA,CASSHSGDSDEQYF
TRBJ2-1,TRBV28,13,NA,CASSMDSRNEQFF